Listed here are 25 T cell receptor beta chains from one sample, sequenced in a study of Graves' ophthalmopathy and Graves' hyperthyroidism. Amplified material comprised TCR beta CDR3 regions derived from RNA transcripts. RT-PCR was first run with HTBI primers, then multiplex PCR in a second round. TCRdb independently ran MiXCR on the multiplex PCR reads; one entry per CDR3 protein. The table has roughly 700,000 distinct CDR3 sequences, around 40% seen once; the top ten hold roughly 46%. Specimen: peripheral blood. The receptors were gathered from an adult man with Graves' ophthalmopathy.

This clonotype was seen a handful of times. The V gene is TRBV14, the J gene TRBJ1-1; D unclear. With 1 base removed from V and 1 base from J, the gap between germline ends came to 7 bases. In germline, CDR1 is SGHDN, CDR2 FVKESK. CDR3 length equals 14 residues. CDR3 amino acids: CASSQVFGNTEAFF. The CDR3 DNA is TGTGCCAGCAGCCAAGTCTTTGGGAACACTGAAGCTTTCTTT.

CDR3 loop: CASSFGGAEQYF. The DNA of the CDR3 is TGTGCCAGCAGTTTCGGGGGAGCCGAGCAGTACTTC. The rearrangement uses TRBV12-3 or TRBV12-4 and TRBJ2-7, with a possible D match to TRBD2 (6 bases). CDR3 length: 12 amino acids. With 3 bases removed from V and 6 bases from J, the gap between germline ends came to 9 bases.

The chain recombines TRBV11-1 with TRBJ1-1; no reliable D call. Trimming removed 6 bases from V and 8 bases from J, with 10 bases in between. CDR1 SGHAT and CDR2 FQDESV come from the germline V gene (reference sequence). The CDR3 is made up of 11 amino acids. The CDR3 nucleotides are TGTGCCAGCAGTTCCCGACTAGAAGCTTTCTTT. This translates into CASSSRLEAFF.

The V gene is TRBV19, the J gene TRBJ1-2, with TRBD1 matching 11 bases. Per the germline V gene, CDR1 is LNHDA and CDR2 is SQIVND (reference sequence). CDR3 size: 14 residues. The J segment lost 4 bases and the V segment lost 6 bases, leaving 4 bases of the junction unmatched. The CDR3 sequence is CASRRTGGIYGYTF. CDR3 DNA: TGTGCCAGTAGAAGGACAGGGGGCATCTATGGCTACACCTTC.

The V and J genes are TRBV10-3 and TRBJ1-1; D is uncertain. Germline V gene sequence: CDR1 ENHRY, CDR2 SYGVKD. V was pared by 3 bases and J by 0 bases, with 17 bases between. The CDR3 is 17 residues long. In nucleotides, the CDR3 is TGTGCCATCAGTGAACGGGGTTGGGAGGGAATGAACACTGAAGCTTTCTTT. This encodes CAISERGWEGMNTEAFF.

This clonotype was seen only a few times. J is TRBJ1-1 and V is TRBV3-1, with unresolved D. Germline loops: CDR1 LGHDT, CDR2 YNNKEL (reference sequence). The CDR3 sequence is 15 residues long. The germline V and J ends were trimmed by 4 bases and 4 bases, with 16 bases remaining between them. The CDR3 region is CASSPYLRGGTEAFF. The CDR3, as DNA: TGTGCCAGCAGCCCCTACCTCCGGGGTGGCACTGAAGCTTTCTTT. The full variable domain, in which reference TRBV3-1 and TRBJ1-1 provide the parts outside the CDR3, is DTAVSQTPKYLVTQMGNDKSIKCEQNLGHDTMYWYKQDSKKFLKIMFSYNNKELIINETVPNRFSPKSPDKAHLNLHINSLELGDSAVYFCASSPYLRGGTEAFFGQGTRLTVV.

The chain links TRBV5-6 to TRBJ1-2, with 7 bases matching TRBD1. Looked up from germline, CDR1 is SGHDT and CDR2 is YYEEEE. With 3 bases clipped from V and 8 bases from J, the junction kept 13 bases outside the gene matches. There are 15 residues in the CDR3. The CDR3 loop is CASSWKTRYRGGYTF. CDR3 nucleotide sequence: TGTGCCAGCAGCTGGAAAACCAGGTACAGGGGCGGCTACACCTTC.

This clonotype was picked up many times. The V gene is TRBV7-2, the J gene TRBJ2-7, with no clear D. Germline values: CDR1 SGHTA, CDR2 FQGNSA. CDR3 size: 15 residues. V lost 0 bases and J lost 5, with 14 bases in between. This CDR3 reads CASSLAAQRGDEQYF. As DNA, the CDR3 is TGTGCCAGCAGCTTAGCGGCACAGCGAGGCGACGAGCAGTACTTC.

The V gene is TRBV7-6, the J gene TRBJ2-2; 9 bases are a match to TRBD2. CDR1 SGHVS and CDR2 FNYEAQ come from the germline V gene. The junction had 7 bases not matched to a gene; V was cut back by 5 bases and J by 6 bases. CDR3 size: 15 residues. The CDR3 region has the DNA TGTGCCAGCAGCGTTAGCGGGAGTTTCCCCGGGGAGCTGTTTTTT. It encodes CASSVSGSFPGELFF.

Turning to this clonotype: One end of the junction does not line up with germline, which may come from a read error. This sequence joins TRBV10-3 and TRBJ1-6; D not resolved. Germline V gene lookup returns CDR1 ENHRY and CDR2 SYGVKD. The CDR3 is 11 amino acids. This CDR3 reads CASSEALGLHF. The CDR3 DNA follows: TGTGCCAGCAGTGAAGCCCTAGGACTCCACTTT.

On this clonotype: This sequence may be a read error, since a much larger clone differs from it by one base. The gene calls are TRBV9 and TRBJ1-2, with 9 nucleotides matching TRBD1. The CDR3 contains 13 residues. V was pared by 4 bases and J by 4 bases, with 2 bases of the junction left unmatched. CDR1 is SGDLS and CDR2 is YYNGEE in the germline V gene. Here the CDR3 reads CASSTGGVYGYTF. CDR3 nucleotide sequence: TGTGCCAGCAGCACAGGGGGCGTCTATGGCTACACCTTC.

This clonotype was found many times. This chain links TRBV7-8 with TRBJ1-6; 9 nucleotides line up with TRBD1. The V segment lost 3 bases and the J segment 7 bases; nucleotides outside the gene matches: 4. This CDR3 comprises 15 residues. Germline CDR1 reads SGHVS; CDR2 reads FQNEAQ. CDR3 sequence: CASSFPTGGNSPLHF. The CDR3 DNA is TGTGCCAGCAGCTTCCCGACAGGGGGGAATTCACCCCTCCACTTT.

This chain connects TRBV5-6 to TRBJ2-7; 7 bases agree with TRBD1. Trimming cost V 5 bases and J 2 bases; bases outside gene matches: 10. CDR1 and CDR2 (germline): SGHDT, YYEEEE. This CDR3 is built from 15 residues. The CDR3 region is CASSLRTGLPYEQYF. In DNA, the CDR3 is TGTGCCAGCAGTTTACGGACAGGCCTTCCCTACGAGCAGTACTTC.

The chain uses TRBV2 and TRBJ2-5, with unresolved D. From germline, CDR1 is SNHLY and CDR2 FYNNEI. V was cut by 6 bases and J by 5 bases, with 16 bases left in between. The CDR3 is made up of 14 amino acids. This CDR3 is CASRQPATGETQYF. The CDR3 DNA follows: TGTGCCAGCAGACAACCCGCAACCGGGGAGACCCAGTACTTC. The full variable domain, in which reference TRBV2 and TRBJ2-5 provide the parts outside the CDR3, is EPEVTQTPSHQVTQMGQEVILRCVPISNHLYFYWYRQILGQKVEFLVSFYNNEISEKSEIFDDQFSVERPDGSNFTLKIRSTKLEDSAMYFCASRQPATGETQYFGPGTRLLVL.

There are many counts of this clonotype. The chain links TRBV7-9 to TRBJ2-2, with unresolved D. Germline-derived CDR1 and CDR2 are SEHNR and FQNEAQ (reference sequence). The CDR3 runs to 14 residues. Trimming shortened V by 1 base and J by 9 bases, and 12 bases separated the two germline ends. The CDR3 loop reads CASSLVESGRELFF. CDR3 nucleotide sequence: TGTGCCAGCAGCTTAGTCGAGAGTGGGCGGGAGCTGTTTTTT.

Comment on this clonotype: Being one base from a much bigger clone, this may be a read error. This chain uses TRBV29-1 with TRBJ2-7; 11 nucleotides align to TRBD1. This CDR3 spans 13 amino acids. Germline CDR1 reads SQVTM; CDR2 reads ANQGSEA. Here the CDR3 DNA reads TGCAGCGTTGCCGGACAGGGGGCGAGTGAGCAGCACTTC. Translating gives CSVAGQGASEQHF.

J is TRBJ1-6 and V is TRBV9, with a weak D call TRBD1 (6 bases). Trimming left V 4 bases short and J 8 bases short, with 13 bases between. This CDR3 has 14 residues. CDR1 and CDR2 (germline): SGDLS, YYNGEE. The CDR3 spells CASSQGGSYSPLHF. Written as DNA, the CDR3 is TGTGCCAGCAGCCAAGGGGGGTCTTATTCACCCCTCCACTTT.

This sequence joins TRBV15 and TRBJ1-4; D uncertain. V shed 7 bases and J shed 3 bases, with 9 bases lying between them. The CDR3 totals 13 residues. CDR1 is LNHNV, CDR2 YYDKDF, per germline (reference sequence). The CDR3 DNA reads TGTGCCACCAAACGGAGTTCTAATGAAAAACTGTTTTTT. Its protein is CATKRSSNEKLFF.

CDR3 DNA sequence: TGTGCCAGCACGGACAGTACCAATGTGAACACCGGGGAGCTGTTTTTT. Its translation is CASTDSTNVNTGELFF. The chain has TRBV9 and TRBJ2-2; D might be TRBD1 (6 bases). Looked up from germline, CDR1 is SGDLS and CDR2 is YYNGEE. The CDR3 extends over 16 amino acids. The V and J ends lost 6 bases and 1 base respectively, with 16 bases between them. The full variable domain, in which reference TRBV9 and TRBJ2-2 provide the parts outside the CDR3, is DSGVTQTPKHLITATGQRVTLRCSPRSGDLSVYWYQQSLDQGLQFLIQYYNGEERAKGNILERFSAQQFPDLHSELNLSSLELGDSALYFCASTDSTNVNTGELFFGEGSRLTVL.

This chain joins TRBV12-3 or TRBV12-4 and TRBJ1-6, with TRBD1 matching 9 bases. This CDR3 contains 14 residues. The J segment lost 10 bases and the V segment lost 3 bases, leaving 4 bases of the junction unmatched. CDR3 DNA: TGTGCCAGCAGTTTTCGACAGGGGGGCTCACCCCTCCACTTT. It is translated as CASSFRQGGSPLHF.

A note on this clonotype: A much larger clone lies a single base off, so this may be a read error. This chain uses TRBV7-9 with TRBJ1-6, with 10 bases fitting TRBD1. This CDR3 is built from 18 residues. Trimming cost V 5 bases and J 2 bases; bases outside gene matches: 9. Looked up from germline, CDR1 is SEHNR and CDR2 is FQNEAQ (reference sequence). The CDR3 bases are TGTGCCAGCAGCGATAGGGACAGGGGCAGCCCCTATAATTCACCCCTCCACTTT. The encoded protein is CASSDRDRGSPYNSPLHF.

This chain links TRBV7-9 with TRBJ1-1; no reliable D call. The germline V gene encodes CDR1 SEHNR and CDR2 FQNEAQ (reference sequence). Trimming took 6 bases from V and 1 from J, leaving 9 bases between them. The CDR3 consists of 13 residues. The CDR3 here is CASSPDSNTEAFF. CDR3 nucleotides: TGTGCCAGCAGTCCGGATTCGAACACTGAAGCTTTCTTT. Full variable domain (remainder filled in from reference TRBV7-9 and TRBJ1-1): DTGVSQNPRHKITKRGQNVTFRCDPISEHNRLYWYRQTLGQGPEFLTYFQNEAQLEKSRLLSDRFSAERPKGSFSTLEIQRTEQGDSAMYLCASSPDSNTEAFFGQGTRLTVV.

This clonotype came up a few times. The chain couples TRBV2 to TRBJ1-3; weak D call: TRBD1 (5 bases). V lost 4 bases to trimming and J lost 3 bases, with 7 bases between them. The germline V gene has CDR1 SNHLY and CDR2 FYNNEI. The CDR3 spans 13 residues. The CDR3 DNA reads as TGTGCCAGCAGTGGGACATATGGAAACACCATATATTTT. Its protein is CASSGTYGNTIYF.

J is TRBJ1-1 and V is TRBV25-1; 9 positions match TRBD1. The CDR3 spans 18 residues. Germline assignment: CDR1 MGHDK and CDR2 SYGVNS. The trim removed 3 bases at V and 0 bases at J, leaving 11 bases unmatched. As DNA, the CDR3 is TGTGCCAGCAGTGATAGTGCCGGGACAGGGTATGTGAACACTGAAGCTTTCTTT. It is translated as CASSDSAGTGYVNTEAFF.

The V gene is TRBV7-2, the J gene TRBJ2-5, with 10 bases matching TRBD2. Germline trimming cut 1 base from V and 4 bases from J; bases unmatched to any gene: 6. The CDR3 length is 16 residues. Germline V CDR1 and CDR2: SGHTA, FQGNSA. CDR3 DNA: TGTGCCAGCAGCTTAGTTATGGCTAGCGGGAGAGAGACCCAGTACTTC. Protein sequence: CASSLVMASGRETQYF.